These 5 T cell receptor beta chains were sequenced from one sample in a study of shared clonotypes between healthy human individuals. Profiled with immunoSEQ multiplex PCR; TCRdb holds only in-frame clones, not every one. The sample lists 110,000 or so clones, approximately 70% occurring once. Sequences were obtained from memory CD8+ T cells sorted from blood. Subset noted: CD45RO+ cells pooled with CCR7-negative TemRA cells. These receptors all come from a woman in her 30s in good health.

This clone came up a few times. The DNA of the CDR3 is TGTGCCAGCAGGGGACTTTCCTCAGAGACCCAGTACTTC. This gives the protein CASRGLSSETQYF. The rearrangement joins TRBV9 to TRBJ2-5; D is possibly TRBD2 (6 bases). Germline V gene sequence: CDR1 SGDLS, CDR2 YYNGEE. With 5 bases removed from V and 4 bases from J, the gap between germline ends came to 12 bases. CDR3 length: 13 amino acids.

This clone was observed at least ten times. CDR3 region: CATSSKGQGWDEQYF. The CDR3 DNA reads TGTGCCACCAGCAGTAAGGGACAGGGTTGGGACGAGCAGTACTTC. V usage is TRBV15 and J usage is TRBJ2-7, with 9 bases matching TRBD1. The CDR3 spans 15 residues. Germline-derived CDR1 and CDR2 are LNHNV and YYDKDF (reference sequence). The J segment lost 5 bases and the V segment lost 3 bases, leaving 8 bases of the junction unmatched.

The table lists this clone with a few counts. The chain joins TRBV2 to TRBJ1-4; tentative D call: TRBD1 (5 bases). The germline V and J ends were trimmed by 6 bases and 0 bases, with 11 bases remaining between them. Germline V gene lookup returns CDR1 SNHLY and CDR2 FYNNEI. The CDR3 is 15 residues long. The CDR3 region has the DNA TGTGCCAGCAGCGGGACGACAGCAACTAATGAAAAACTGTTTTTT. The encoded protein is CASSGTTATNEKLFF.

This clone was observed a few times. The genes are TRBV28 and TRBJ2-5, with TRBD2 as a possible D gene (6 bases). With the DNA end fitting TRBJ2-7 better, the J assignment may be wrong. Germline CDR1 is MDHEN and CDR2 is SYDVKM. The CDR3 runs to 16 residues. CDR3 protein: CASSLYRGGVSYEQYF. CDR3 nucleotide sequence: TGTGCCAGCAGTCTATACCGCGGCGGGGTCTCCTACGAGCAGTACTTC.

This clone was found a few times. The genes are TRBV30 and TRBJ1-1; D is unclear. The CDR3 sequence is 13 residues long. The V end lost 2 bases, the J end lost 6 bases, and 13 bases lay between the germline ends. CDR1 and CDR2 (germline): GTSNPN, SVGIG (reference sequence). CDR3 DNA: TGTGCCTGGAGTCCCGATAACCGGTCTGAAGCTTTCTTT. This sequence encodes CAWSPDNRSEAFF.